These 19 T cell receptor beta chains share one sample of origin, sequenced in a study of T cells in Graves' hyperthyroidism and ophthalmopathy (dated by TCRdb to about 2019). Libraries were made using multiplex PCR. The instrument was an Illumina HiSeq 2000. TCR beta CDR3 regions were amplified from RNA transcripts. A first-round RT-PCR of the TCR CDR3 used the HTBI primer set with the Qiagen OneStep RT-PCR kit. TCRdb reran the public reads through fastp at Q25 and MiXCR, keeping productive beta chains. Duplicate CDR3 protein sequences are folded into a single record with the most common DNA and genes. Present in this sample are around 690,000 distinct CDR3 sequences, 15% to 20% of which were seen just once. The ten largest clones take up roughly 16% of the sample. The sample consisted of blood. These receptors all come from a man aged 50 or older with Graves' hyperthyroidism.

To note about this clonotype: With a much larger clone just one base away, this may be a read error. The chain joins TRBV6-5 to TRBJ1-6; TRBD1 agrees at 10 bases. The CDR3 loop spans 14 amino acids. V lost 4 bases and J lost 9; bases outside the gene matches: 3. Germline-derived CDR1 and CDR2 are MNHEY and SVGAGI. CDR3 coding DNA: TGTGCCAGCAGTTCGGACAGGGGGAGTTCACCCCTCCACTTT. Translated: CASSSDRGSSPLHF.

This clonotype was observed at least ten times. J is TRBJ2-3 and V is TRBV7-9; D is uncertain. V lost 1 base and J lost 2, with 10 bases in between. There are 15 residues in the CDR3. Per germline, CDR1 SEHNR and CDR2 FQNEAQ (reference sequence). The DNA of the CDR3 is TGTGCCAGCAGCTTAGTGTCAGGAACCACAGATACGCAGTATTTT. Its translation: CASSLVSGTTDTQYF.

This clonotype was detected many times. The chain recombines TRBV6-1 with TRBJ1-2, with 8 bases matching TRBD1. Per the germline V gene, CDR1 is MNHNS and CDR2 is SASEGT. This CDR3 comprises 13 residues. V lost 6 bases to trimming and J lost 7 bases; unmatched junction nucleotides: 7. CDR3 amino acids: CASSDRGALGYTF. The CDR3 DNA is TGTGCCAGCAGCGACAGGGGCGCCCTTGGCTACACCTTC.

This clonotype showed up many times. This chain connects TRBV28 to TRBJ2-5, with 7 bases aligning to TRBD1. CDR3 size: 18 residues. Germline V gene data show CDR1 as MDHEN and CDR2 as SYDVKM. V lost 3 bases and J lost 1; bases outside the gene matches: 14. The CDR3 region has the DNA TGTGCCAGCAGTTTTCCCCTCTCCGGGACAGAAATCCAAGAGACCCAGTACTTC. Translated: CASSFPLSGTEIQETQYF.

This clonotype appeared many times. This sequence joins TRBV7-9 and TRBJ1-2; 8 nucleotides align to TRBD1. Looked up from germline, CDR1 is SEHNR and CDR2 is FQNEAQ (reference sequence). This CDR3 region has 13 residues. The trim removed 5 bases at V and 7 bases at J, leaving 6 bases unmatched. CDR3 protein: CASSLGQGLGYTF. DNA of the CDR3: TGTGCCAGCAGCCTTGGACAGGGACTTGGCTACACCTTC. Drawing the rest from reference TRBV7-9 and TRBJ1-2, the complete variable domain is DTGVSQNPRHKITKRGQNVTFRCDPISEHNRLYWYRQTLGQGPEFLTYFQNEAQLEKSRLLSDRFSAERPKGSFSTLEIQRTEQGDSAMYLCASSLGQGLGYTFGSGTRLTVV.

V gene TRBV5-6 combines with J gene TRBJ1-2, with 9 bases fitting TRBD1. Looked up from germline, CDR1 is SGHDT and CDR2 is YYEEEE. Losses at the gene ends were 4 bases for V and 5 bases for J; bases not matched to a gene: 9. The length of the CDR3 is 15 residues. DNA of the CDR3: TGTGCCAGCAGCCCGGGGACAGGGTACCGATATGGCTACACCTTC. Protein product: CASSPGTGYRYGYTF.

This clonotype was observed a few times. This chain uses TRBV4-3 with TRBJ2-1; either TRBD1 or TRBD2 may supply D (5 bases each). Between the trimmed V and J ends, which lost 1 base and 8 bases, there was a span of 15 bases. The CDR3 consists of 15 residues. Germline V gene lookup returns CDR1 LGHNA and CDR2 YSLEER. The CDR3 reads CASSQVQGPGDEQFF. CDR3 coding DNA: TGCGCCAGCAGCCAAGTGCAGGGACCCGGCGATGAGCAGTTCTTC.

The chain combines TRBV20-1 with TRBJ2-5, with a weak D call TRBD1 (5 bases). CDR1 is DFQATT and CDR2 is SNEGSKA in the germline V gene (reference sequence). The CDR3 spans 14 residues. With 2 bases removed from V and 2 bases from J, the gap between germline ends came to 12 bases. The CDR3 sequence is CSARSRTRQETQYF. CDR3 bases: TGCAGTGCTAGATCGAGGACACGTCAAGAGACCCAGTACTTC.

This rearrangement joins TRBV6-4 to TRBJ2-2; 10 bases are shared with TRBD2. Germline assignment: CDR1 MRHNA and CDR2 SNTAGT. The junction had 7 bases not matched to a gene; V was cut back by 5 bases and J by 4 bases. The CDR3 consists of 16 residues. The CDR3, as DNA: TGTGCCAGCAGTAATCTAGCGGGAGAAACCACCGGGGAGCTGTTTTTT. Protein sequence: CASSNLAGETTGELFF.

In its sample, this clonotype was seen a few times. This chain uses TRBV5-1 with TRBJ2-7; possible D gene TRBD2, 6 bases. V lost 1 base and J lost 0, with 11 bases in between. Germline-derived CDR1 and CDR2 are SGHRS and YFSETQ. The CDR3 length is 15 residues. The CDR3 sequence: CASSLYSGFSYEQYF. CDR3 coding DNA: TGCGCCAGCAGCTTGTACAGCGGGTTCTCCTACGAGCAGTACTTC.

This clonotype has a handful of counts. This chain joins TRBV11-2 and TRBJ2-7; 8 bases line up with TRBD2. The V segment lost 4 bases and the J segment 5 bases; nucleotides outside the gene matches: 13. Germline values: CDR1 SGHAT, CDR2 FQNNGV. This CDR3 spans 16 amino acids. The CDR3 loop reads CASSSLTSGRGNEQYF. The CDR3 DNA follows: TGTGCCAGCAGCTCCTTAACTAGCGGAAGGGGAAACGAGCAGTACTTC. Drawing the rest from reference TRBV11-2 and TRBJ2-7, the complete variable domain is EAGVAQSPRYKIIEKRQSVAFWCNPISGHATLYWYQQILGQGPKLLIQFQNNGVVDDSQLPKDRFSAERLKGVDSTLKIQPAKLEDSAVYLCASSSLTSGRGNEQYFGPGTRLTVT.

The chain is built from TRBV5-1 and TRBJ2-5; 9 positions agree with TRBD2. CDR1 is SGHRS and CDR2 is YFSETQ in the germline V gene. This CDR3 has 16 amino acids. The J segment lost 0 bases and the V segment lost 1 base, leaving 4 bases of the junction unmatched. Here the CDR3 reads CASSLRPSGNQETQYF. The CDR3 bases are TGCGCCAGCAGCTTGAGGCCTAGCGGGAACCAAGAGACCCAGTACTTC.

The chain couples TRBV7-8 to TRBJ2-7; TRBD2 aligns across 8 bases. V lost 8 bases to trimming and J lost 2 bases; unmatched junction nucleotides: 11. CDR1 is SGHVS, CDR2 FQNEAQ, per germline. This CDR3 is 15 amino acids long. CDR3 sequence reads: CASQRSGSGTYEQYF. DNA of the CDR3: TGTGCCAGCCAACGGAGCGGGAGTGGAACCTACGAGCAGTACTTC. The whole variable domain, filled in from reference TRBV7-8 and TRBJ2-7, reads GAGVSQSPRYKVAKRGQDVALRCDPISGHVSLFWYQQALGQGPEFLTYFQNEAQLDKSGLPSDRFFAERPEGSVSTLKIQRTQQEDSAVYLCASQRSGSGTYEQYFGPGTRLTVT.

Concerning this clonotype itself: A junction end diverges from the germline sequence, so it may reflect a read error. The V call is TRBV6-1, the J call TRBJ2-3; unclear D gene. The CDR3 is 13 amino acids. Germline CDR1 reads MNHNS; CDR2 reads SASEGT. The CDR3 loop reads CAGSLQGTDTQYF. The CDR3 DNA reads TGTGCCGGCAGTCTTCAAGGGACAGATACGCAGTATTTT.

This clonotype was recorded at least ten times. The chain links TRBV12-3 or TRBV12-4 to TRBJ2-3, with 8 bases lining up with TRBD1. The CDR3 totals 15 residues. The V segment lost 1 base and the J segment 1 base; nucleotides outside the gene matches: 1. The CDR3 nucleotides are TGTGCCAGCAGTTTAGGGGACAGGCGCACAGATACGCAGTATTTT. Translation gives CASSLGDRRTDTQYF.

This clonotype came up many times. V usage is TRBV12-3 or TRBV12-4 and J usage is TRBJ2-7, with 7 bases that match TRBD2. V gave up 8 bases and J gave up 4 bases; unmatched junction bases: 11. The CDR3 runs to 14 residues. This CDR3 is CASGRREGLYEQYF. Here the CDR3 DNA reads TGTGCCAGCGGTCGGAGGGAGGGCCTGTACGAGCAGTACTTC.

There are many counts of this clonotype. The chain couples TRBV2 to TRBJ2-5; 8 bases match TRBD1. The germline V gene encodes CDR1 SNHLY and CDR2 FYNNEI. This CDR3 comprises 16 residues. V dropped 6 bases and J dropped 2; count of bases not matched to a gene: 11. The CDR3 DNA reads as TGTGCCAGCAGACAACAACGGACAGGGAAGCAAGAGACCCAGTACTTC. The encoded protein is CASRQQRTGKQETQYF.

Only a few counts were recorded for this clonotype. CDR3 nucleotides: TGTGCCTGGCTAGCGGGTTACAGCACAGATACGCAGTATTTT. This codes for CAWLAGYSTDTQYF. J is TRBJ2-3 and V is TRBV30, with TRBD2 matching over 8 bases. The CDR3 sequence is 14 residues long. V lost 5 bases and J lost 0; bases outside the gene matches: 4. Looked up from germline, CDR1 is GTSNPN and CDR2 is SVGIG (reference sequence).

This clonotype occurred a few times. The chain recombines TRBV15 with TRBJ2-7; 7 nucleotides match TRBD2. Trimming cost V 8 bases and J 2 bases; bases outside gene matches: 6. Germline CDR1 reads LNHNV; CDR2 reads YYDKDF (reference sequence). The CDR3 spans 13 residues. CDR3 in DNA: TGTGCCACCGCTAGCGGAGGAACCTACGAGCAGTACTTC. This sequence encodes CATASGGTYEQYF.